These 7 T cell receptor beta chains were all obtained from the same sample, sequenced in a study of control samples from healthy donors and cancer patients. Sequenced by immunoSEQ multiplex PCR; TCRdb stores in-frame clones only, minus some. The sample has about 180,000 clones; 90% are singletons. The sequenced sample was blood. The origin of the receptors is a woman between 50 and 59 years old in good health.

This sequence joins TRBV7-8 and TRBJ1-3; TRBD1 is a possible D gene (6 bases). This CDR3 has 17 amino acids. Germline-derived CDR1 and CDR2 are SGHVS and FQNEAQ. The germline V and J ends were trimmed by 6 bases and 3 bases, with 21 bases remaining between them. The CDR3 nucleotides are TGTGCCAGCAGTAAGAGACCCGGGGGGCTAGGTGGAAACACCATATATTTT. It encodes CASSKRPGGLGGNTIYF. Full variable domain (remainder filled in from reference TRBV7-8 and TRBJ1-3): GAGVSQSPRYKVAKRGQDVALRCDPISGHVSLFWYQQALGQGPEFLTYFQNEAQLDKSGLPSDRFFAERPEGSVSTLKIQRTQQEDSAVYLCASSKRPGGLGGNTIYFGEGSWLTVV.

The chain joins TRBV7-7 to TRBJ1-3; no firm D call. The V gene lost 0 bases and the J gene lost 5 bases, with 8 bases spanning the gap. The CDR3 loop spans 14 amino acids. The germline V gene has CDR1 SSHAT and CDR2 FNYEAQ (reference sequence). The CDR3 bases are TGTGCCAGCAGCTTAGCGGGGTCAAGAAACACCATATATTTT. Its translation is CASSLAGSRNTIYF. Based on the CDR3 plus reference TRBV7-7 and TRBJ1-3, the full variable domain is GAGVSQSPRYKVTKRGQDVTLRCDPISSHATLYWYQQALGQGPEFLTYFNYEAQPDKSGLPSDRFSAERPEGSISTLTIQRTEQRDSAMYRCASSLAGSRNTIYFGEGSWLTVV.

This chain's CDR3 is CASSLAGTSDEQYF. CDR3 in DNA: TGCGCCAGCAGCTTGGCCGGGACTAGCGACGAGCAGTACTTC. The chain carries TRBV5-1 and TRBJ2-7; 10 bases align to TRBD2. CDR3 length equals 14 residues. V was clipped by 0 bases and J by 5 bases; unmatched bases: 2. Germline CDR1 is SGHRS and CDR2 is YFSETQ.

This rearrangement joins TRBV28 to TRBJ2-1; no definite D call. This CDR3 contains 12 residues. Germline loops: CDR1 MDHEN, CDR2 SYDVKM. Trimming removed 3 bases at V and 8 bases at J, with 8 bases between. The CDR3 region is CASSFLGYEQFF. The CDR3 DNA reads TGTGCCAGCAGTTTCCTGGGGTATGAGCAGTTCTTC.

V usage is TRBV5-6 and J usage is TRBJ2-3, with D possibly called TRBD1 or TRBD2 (5 bases each). Germline-derived CDR1 and CDR2 are SGHDT and YYEEEE. Deletions cut 2 bases from V and 0 bases from J, with 13 bases between. The CDR3 length is 16 residues. As DNA, the CDR3 is TGTGCCAGCAGCTTTTCAGGGACCGTTAGCACAGATACGCAGTATTTT. As protein: CASSFSGTVSTDTQYF.

V is TRBV24-1 and J is TRBJ1-2; D ambiguous. The CDR3 sequence is 12 residues long. Germline loops: CDR1 KGHDR, CDR2 SFDVKD. V was trimmed by 3 bases and J by 6 bases, leaving 7 bases between them. The CDR3 region is CATSDRRNGYTF. In nucleotides, the CDR3 is TGTGCCACCAGTGATAGGAGGAATGGCTACACCTTC.

The rearrangement joins TRBV29-1 to TRBJ1-4; D is perhaps TRBD1 (5 bases). Per the germline V gene, CDR1 is SQVTM and CDR2 is ANQGSEA. The CDR3 covers 13 residues. The germline V and J ends were trimmed by 7 bases and 3 bases, with 12 bases remaining between them. The CDR3 reads CSAQGLANEKLFF. DNA of the CDR3: TGCAGCGCGCAGGGTCTTGCTAATGAAAAACTGTTTTTT.